What follows are 5 T cell receptor beta chains derived from one specimen sequenced in a study of molecular identifiers for immune sequencing clone quantification (dated 2018 in TCRdb). Receptors were amplified or captured by PCR. The listed sequencing device is Illumina HiSeq 4000. TCRdb's own reprocessing of the public reads used fastp at Q25 and MiXCR and kept productive beta chains. Under each unique CDR3 protein, matching rows form one entry showing the most common genes and DNA. The sample includes about 320,000 distinct CDR3 sequences, with about 21% observed a single time. Together, the top ten hold approximately 0.8% of the sample. Material for sequencing was naive CD8+ T cells from blood, with Jurkat cell RNA spiked in. The cell subset or site label for this specimen denotes: FACS-sorted CD8+CD4-CCR7+CD45RA+ naive T cells. The receptors originated from a human donor in good health. Some libraries in this study had Jurkat cell RNA spiked in.

This chain joins TRBV6-1 and TRBJ1-5; 7 nucleotides align to TRBD1. With V trimmed by 1 base and J by 7 bases, 4 bases remained unmatched. This CDR3 region has 14 residues. Germline V gene lookup returns CDR1 MNHNS and CDR2 SASEGT. The CDR3 DNA is TGTGCCAGCAGTGAAGGACAGGGCCACCAGCCCCAGCATTTT. Residues: CASSEGQGHQPQHF.

This clonotype occurred many times. The chain links TRBV28 to TRBJ2-3; perhaps TRBD1 as D (5 bases). The CDR3 extends over 15 amino acids. Trimming pared 3 bases from V and 0 bases from J, leaving 10 bases between. The germline V gene has CDR1 MDHEN and CDR2 SYDVKM. The CDR3 here is CASSFGRVSTDTQYF. CDR3 in DNA: TGTGCCAGCAGTTTTGGCAGGGTGAGCACAGATACGCAGTATTTT.

This clonotype was seen only a few times. The chain links TRBV13 to TRBJ2-1, with D possibly being TRBD1 or TRBD2 (5 bases each). Trimming pared 5 bases from V and 1 base from J, leaving 12 bases between. In germline, CDR1 is PRHDT, CDR2 FYEKMQ (reference sequence). The CDR3 runs 15 residues. CDR3: CASSPGTPSYNEQFF. CDR3 bases: TGTGCCAGCAGCCCCGGGACCCCGTCCTACAATGAGCAGTTCTTC.

As regards this clonotype: Just one base apart from a much larger clone, this may be a read error. The CDR3 does not end in the conserved phenylalanine or tryptophan, so this is likely a read error. In DNA, the CDR3 is TGTGCCAGCAGCCAGGCCCCGGGACAGAAAATCACAGATACGCAGTATTAT. It is translated as CASSQAPGQKITDTQYY. This chain connects TRBV14 to TRBJ2-3; 7 nucleotides line up with TRBD1. V shed 3 bases, J shed 2 bases, and the junction held 11 bases outside the gene matches. CDR3 length equals 17 residues. Germline CDR1 reads SGHDN; CDR2 reads FVKESK.

This chain joins TRBV11-3 and TRBJ2-3; 12 bases are shared with TRBD1. After removal of 5 bases from V and 4 bases from J, the junction contained 7 bases not matched to a gene. This CDR3 has 16 residues. Germline lookup yields CDR1 SGHNT and CDR2 YENEEA. The CDR3: CASSPRDRGPADTQYF. In DNA form, the CDR3 reads TGTGCCAGCAGCCCCCGGGACAGGGGGCCGGCAGATACGCAGTATTTT.